This TCR beta chain appears in the sequencing data of a study of OX40 agonist ivuxolimab in advanced cancers. Data came from immunoSEQ multiplex PCR; TCRdb stores just in-frame clones and leaves some out. The sample yields roughly 50,000 clones, 60% to 80% seen once. In this sample, this clone turned up a few times. This receptor was taken from an adult with an advanced solid tumor such as melanoma, head and neck, liver or kidney cancer. Sequencing used CD4+ or CD8+ T cells sorted from blood, obtained in a trial of the OX40 agonist ivuxolimab.

The CDR3 region is CASSLRQGDNEKLFF. The CDR3 region has the DNA TGTGCCAGCTCACTCCGACAGGGAGATAATGAAAAACTGTTTTTT. V gene TRBV18 combines with J gene TRBJ1-4; TRBD1 agrees at 7 bases. Germline V gene lookup returns CDR1 KGHSH and CDR2 LQKENI. Losses at the gene ends were 4 bases for V and 4 bases for J; bases not matched to a gene: 6. The CDR3 consists of 15 residues.